The 8 T cell receptor beta chains below were found in one sample sequenced in a study of blood T cell repertoires in COVID-19. The method was immunoSEQ multiplex PCR; TCRdb's version includes in-frame clones alone and lacks a portion of them. The sample lists tens of thousands of clones; 90% to 95% were seen once. The specimen was peripheral blood. These receptors were taken from a human donor with active COVID-19. The donor label of this sample is uncertain.

The V gene is TRBV24-1, the J gene TRBJ2-2; weak D call: TRBD2 (6 bases). V was shortened by 4 bases and J by 6 bases, with 17 bases between the two germline ends. Germline CDR1 and CDR2: KGHDR and SFDVKD. This CDR3 has 16 residues. CDR3 nucleotide sequence: TGTGCCACCAGTGACTCTAGAGTCGGAGGGGCCGGGGAGCTGTTTTTT. Encoded protein: CATSDSRVGGAGELFF.

The rearrangement links TRBV18 to TRBJ1-1; D remains ambiguous. Trimming pared 2 bases from V and 4 bases from J, leaving 5 bases between. This CDR3 is 12 amino acids long. The germline CDR1 and CDR2 sequences are KGHSH and LQKENI. The CDR3 sequence: CASSPEGTEAFF. In nucleotides, the CDR3 is TGTGCCAGCTCACCAGAGGGCACTGAAGCTTTCTTT.

This clone was observed a single time. This chain connects TRBV5-1 to TRBJ2-5; TRBD2 aligns across 7 bases. Trimming at V came to 4 bases and at J to 1 base, leaving 4 bases not matched to a gene. Germline V lookup: CDR1 SGHRS, CDR2 YFSETQ. The CDR3 extends over 14 amino acids. In nucleotides, the CDR3 is TGCGCCAGCAGCAGCGGCGGGAGCCAAGAGACCCAGTACTTC. This encodes CASSSGGSQETQYF.

CDR3 residues: CASSDSSLRGEGSYEQYF. In nucleotides, the CDR3 is TGTGCCAGCAGTGACTCGAGTCTGCGAGGGGAGGGCTCCTACGAGCAGTACTTC. The V and J genes are TRBV6-4 and TRBJ2-7, with 7 bases fitting TRBD2. Trimming took 0 bases from V and 0 from J; bases not matched to a gene: 11. The CDR3 totals 18 residues. Germline assignment: CDR1 MRHNA and CDR2 SNTAGT.

V is TRBV4-1 and J is TRBJ1-2; weak D call: TRBD1 (6 bases). CDR3 size: 13 residues. Trimming removed 3 bases from V and 2 bases from J, with 7 bases in between. Germline V gene sequence: CDR1 MGHRA, CDR2 YSYEKL. The CDR3 nucleotides read TGCGCCAGCAGCCAGACAGGAAACTATGGCTACACCTTC. Its protein is CASSQTGNYGYTF.

The chain employs TRBV6-5 and TRBJ1-4; TRBD1 aligns across 12 bases. Germline CDR1 and CDR2: MNHEY and SVGAGI. CDR3 length: 15 residues. After removal of 6 bases from V and 8 bases from J, the junction contained 7 bases not matched to a gene. CDR3 in DNA: TGTGCCAGCAGGCAATCCGGGACAGGGGGCGAAAAACTGTTTTTT. As protein: CASRQSGTGGEKLFF.

This chain uses TRBV27 with TRBJ2-2, with D unclear. The ends were cut back, 5 bases at V and 8 bases at J, with 9 bases in the middle. The germline V gene has CDR1 MNHEY and CDR2 SMNVEV (reference sequence). This CDR3 spans 12 amino acids. CDR3 protein: CASSPRVGELFF. CDR3 DNA: TGTGCCAGCAGTCCCCGCGTGGGGGAGCTGTTTTTT.

This sequence joins TRBV7-9 and TRBJ1-5; 8 positions match TRBD1. From germline, CDR1 is SEHNR and CDR2 FQNEAQ (reference sequence). The trim removed 5 bases at V and 2 bases at J, leaving 5 bases unmatched. The CDR3 loop spans 15 amino acids. DNA of the CDR3: TGTGCCAGCAGCCCAGGGGGCGCGGGCAATCAGCCCCAGCATTTT. This encodes CASSPGGAGNQPQHF.